Listed here is a single T cell receptor (beta chain). Its target is unknown. Using viral peptide pools, the ViraFEST assay grew out antigen-specific CD4+ T cells prior to sequencing. The culture ran for 10 days before CD4+ T cells were isolated. Testing of the vaccine recipients showed negative nucleocapsid antibodies and no prior SARS-CoV-2 infection. A density of approximately 2 million PBMC per well was used; these cells were cultured with roughly 10 IU/ml IL-2 and roughly 10 ug/ml peptides. The CDR3 runs to 14 residues. Germline-derived CDR1 and CDR2 are SGHNT and YYREEE (reference sequence). Trimming shortened V by 4 bases and J by 7 bases, and 17 bases separated the two germline ends. Some clones are missing from TCRdb's copy, which holds only in-frame ones; the method was immunoSEQ multiplex PCR. This sample has tens of thousands of clones; about 65% occur once, and the top ten carry roughly 4%.

The record originates from a study of vaccination effects on CD4 cells after COVID-19. Study overall: Two-dose vaccination with either BNT162b2 or mRNA-1273 was given to the participants.

Study observations and caveats: The authors studied few convalescent patients and collected no early post-infection timepoints.

Sequenced material: CD4+ T cells from PBMCs cultured with HCoV-OC43 spike peptides, taken before COVID-19 vaccination. Stated subset: HCoV-OC43 spike overlapping peptide pool stimulation. The clonotype comes from a human donor who received a COVID-19 vaccine. The rearrangement uses TRBV5-4 and TRBJ2-5, with a weak D call TRBD2 (5 bases). The CDR3 DNA reads TGTGCCAGCAGCACTGGCCTTGAAGGAGGGACCCAGTACTTC. It codes for CASSTGLEGGTQYF.